This TCR beta chain was sequenced for a study of blood T cell repertoires in COVID-19. The overall study: Samples came from the United States, Italy and Spain, spanning acute and convalescent COVID-19. From T cells, B-cell-depleted T cells, or PBMCs came the material, which was cDNA or gDNA.

Participants came from roughly 23 US areas, aged roughly 18 to 95 years. Recovered status applied to Cohort 3 donors who had two consecutive negative PCRs. It also applied to those with clearance or with symptom resolution. Generated by immunoSEQ multiplex PCR, the TCRdb table keeps only in-frame clones and is missing some. The table has about 130,000 clones, 65% to 90% seen once. This CDR3 has 13 residues. Trimming removed 0 bases from V and 3 bases from J, with 4 bases in between. CDR1 is SGHDT and CDR2 is YYEEEE in the germline V gene. The chain employs TRBV5-6 and TRBJ2-1; D gene unclear. Sequencing input: PBMCs or T cells enriched from blood (not recorded which). This clonotype originated in a woman aged 45 to 65 who had recovered from COVID-19. CDR3 DNA: TGTGCCAGCAGCTTGGGCGGCTACAATGAGCAGTTCTTC. Its protein product is CASSLGGYNEQFF.